The present T cell receptor (beta chain) was sequenced within a study of shared clonotypes between healthy human individuals. Whole-study context: Samples came from a couple of female and a few male donors aged 18 to 49.

Assay runs were performed at deep level. TCRdb keeps only in-frame clones here, not all; method: immunoSEQ multiplex PCR. The sample consists of 470,000 or so clones, approximately 80% of them appearing once. Trimming took off 3 bases at V and 2 bases at J, with 20 bases between the two ends. Germline CDR1 and CDR2: SQVTM and ANQGSEA. The CDR3 sequence is 16 residues long. Input material: PBMCs. The chain combines TRBV29-1 with TRBJ2-7; possible D gene TRBD2, 7 bases. The origin of this receptor is a woman between 40 and 50 years old in good health. Some clones in this sample may be carry-over from other donors' samples. The CDR3 DNA reads TGCAGCGTTGAGGGGGCACGGGCTAGCGGTGCCTACGAGCAGTACTTC. It codes for CSVEGARASGAYEQYF.